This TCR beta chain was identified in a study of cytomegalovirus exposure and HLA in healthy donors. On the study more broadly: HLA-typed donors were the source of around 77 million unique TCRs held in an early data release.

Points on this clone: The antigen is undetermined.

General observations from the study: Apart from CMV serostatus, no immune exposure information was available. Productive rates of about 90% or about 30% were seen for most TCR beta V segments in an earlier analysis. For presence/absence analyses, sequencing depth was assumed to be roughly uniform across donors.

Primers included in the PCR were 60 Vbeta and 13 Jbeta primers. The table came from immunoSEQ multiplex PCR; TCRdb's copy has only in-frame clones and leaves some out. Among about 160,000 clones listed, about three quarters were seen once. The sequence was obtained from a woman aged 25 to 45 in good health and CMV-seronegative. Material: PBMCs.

The CDR3 region has the DNA TGTGCCAGCAGCCGTAGGGGAAACAGGGGTTCGATCTACGAGCAGTACTTC. It yields the protein CASSRRGNRGSIYEQYF. The gene calls are TRBV14 and TRBJ2-7; 7 positions agree with TRBD1. V lost 4 bases to trimming and J lost 3 bases; unmatched junction nucleotides: 15. This CDR3 comprises 17 residues. The germline V gene encodes CDR1 SGHDN and CDR2 FVKESK.